The subject of this entry is one TCR beta chain. Its antigen remains unidentified. The PCR ran on 60 Vbeta and 13 Jbeta primers. Data came from immunoSEQ multiplex PCR; TCRdb stores just in-frame clones and leaves some out. The sample carries about 110,000 clones, under 80% recorded once. This sample stems from a study of cytomegalovirus exposure and HLA in healthy donors. Study-wide findings and caveats: The study designated about 180 TCR beta chains cytomegalovirus-associated.

The CDR3 consists of 12 residues. Germline CDR1 is SGHNT and CDR2 is YYREEE (reference sequence). The V and J ends lost 0 bases and 14 bases respectively, with 14 bases between them. This TCR came from a woman in her fifties or sixties in good health and CMV-seropositive. Material: PBMCs. The chain joins TRBV5-4 to TRBJ1-2; D might be TRBD1 (6 bases). CDR3 residues: CASSLAPGEETF. CDR3 nucleotides: TGTGCCAGCAGCTTGGCACCAGGGGAAGAAACCTTC.